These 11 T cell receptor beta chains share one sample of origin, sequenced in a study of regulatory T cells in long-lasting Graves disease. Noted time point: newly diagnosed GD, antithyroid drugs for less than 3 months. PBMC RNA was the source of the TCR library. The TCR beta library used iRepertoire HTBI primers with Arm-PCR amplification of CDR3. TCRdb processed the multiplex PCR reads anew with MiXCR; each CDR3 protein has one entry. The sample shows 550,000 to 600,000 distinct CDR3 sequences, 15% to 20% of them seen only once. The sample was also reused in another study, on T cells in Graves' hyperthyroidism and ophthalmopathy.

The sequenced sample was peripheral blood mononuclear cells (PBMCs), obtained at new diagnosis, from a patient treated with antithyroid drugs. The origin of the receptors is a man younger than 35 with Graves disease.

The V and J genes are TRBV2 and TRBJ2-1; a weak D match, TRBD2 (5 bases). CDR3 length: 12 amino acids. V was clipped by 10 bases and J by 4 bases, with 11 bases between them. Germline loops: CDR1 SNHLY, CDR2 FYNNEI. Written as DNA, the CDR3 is TGTGCCACCATTGGGAGATACAATGAGCAGTTCTTC. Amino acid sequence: CATIGRYNEQFF.

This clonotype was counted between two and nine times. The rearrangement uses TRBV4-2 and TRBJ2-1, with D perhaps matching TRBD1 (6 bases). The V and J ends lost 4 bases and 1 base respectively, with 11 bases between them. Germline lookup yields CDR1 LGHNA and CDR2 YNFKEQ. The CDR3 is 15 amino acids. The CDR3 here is CASSPGEASYNEQFF. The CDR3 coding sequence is TGTGCCAGCAGCCCAGGGGAAGCATCCTACAATGAGCAGTTCTTC.

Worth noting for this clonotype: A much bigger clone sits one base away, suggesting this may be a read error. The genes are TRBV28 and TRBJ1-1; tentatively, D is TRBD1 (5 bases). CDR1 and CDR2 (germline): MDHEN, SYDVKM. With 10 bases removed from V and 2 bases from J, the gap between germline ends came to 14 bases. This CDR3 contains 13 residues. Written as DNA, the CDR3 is TGTGCCAACAGGCCCGACTCAAACACTGAAGCTTTCTTT. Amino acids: CANRPDSNTEAFF.

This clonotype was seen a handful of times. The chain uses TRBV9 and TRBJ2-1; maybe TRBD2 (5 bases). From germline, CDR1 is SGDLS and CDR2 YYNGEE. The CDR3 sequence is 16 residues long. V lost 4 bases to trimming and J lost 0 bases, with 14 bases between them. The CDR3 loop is CASSSDSLSSYNEQFF. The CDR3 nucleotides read TGTGCCAGCAGCTCGGACTCTCTAAGCTCCTACAATGAGCAGTTCTTC.

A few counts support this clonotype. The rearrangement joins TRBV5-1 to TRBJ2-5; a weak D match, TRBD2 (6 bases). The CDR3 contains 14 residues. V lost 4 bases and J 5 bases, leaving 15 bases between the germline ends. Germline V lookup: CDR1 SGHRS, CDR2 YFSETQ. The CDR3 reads CASSLLAVGETQYF. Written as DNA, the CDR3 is TGCGCCAGCAGCCTGTTAGCGGTTGGGGAGACCCAGTACTTC.

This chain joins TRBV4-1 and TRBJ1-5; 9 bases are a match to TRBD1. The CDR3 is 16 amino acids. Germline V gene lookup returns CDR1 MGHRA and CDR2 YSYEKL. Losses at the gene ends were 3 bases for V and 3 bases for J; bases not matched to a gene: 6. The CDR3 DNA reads TGCGCCAGCAGCCAGCGGGACAGGGAGAACAATCAGCCCCAGCATTTT. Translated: CASSQRDRENNQPQHF.

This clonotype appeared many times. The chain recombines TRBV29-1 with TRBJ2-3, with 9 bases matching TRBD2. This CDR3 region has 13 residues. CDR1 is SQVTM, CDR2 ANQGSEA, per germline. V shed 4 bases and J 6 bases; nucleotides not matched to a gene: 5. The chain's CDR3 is CSVVAGAGDTQYF. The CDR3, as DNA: TGCAGCGTTGTAGCGGGAGCCGGTGATACGCAGTATTTT.

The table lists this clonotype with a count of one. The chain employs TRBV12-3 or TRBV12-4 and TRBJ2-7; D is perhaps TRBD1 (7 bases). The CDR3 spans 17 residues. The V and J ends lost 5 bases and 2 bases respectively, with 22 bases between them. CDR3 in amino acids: CASSQPWGAQGAYEQYF. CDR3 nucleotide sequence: TGTGCCAGCAGTCAACCTTGGGGGGCGCAGGGGGCCTACGAGCAGTACTTC.

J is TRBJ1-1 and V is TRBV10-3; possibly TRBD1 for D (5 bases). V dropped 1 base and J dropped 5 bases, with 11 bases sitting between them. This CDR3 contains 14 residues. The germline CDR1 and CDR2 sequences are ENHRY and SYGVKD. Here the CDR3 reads CAISEWGGRTEAFF. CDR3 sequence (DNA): TGTGCCATCAGTGAGTGGGGGGGACGGACTGAAGCTTTCTTT.

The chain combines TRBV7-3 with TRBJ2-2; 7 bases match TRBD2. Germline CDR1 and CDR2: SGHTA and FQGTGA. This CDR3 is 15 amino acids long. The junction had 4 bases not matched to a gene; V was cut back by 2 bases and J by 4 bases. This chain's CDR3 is CASSLGLGATGELFF. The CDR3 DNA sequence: TGTGCCAGCAGCTTAGGACTAGGGGCCACCGGGGAGCTGTTTTTT.

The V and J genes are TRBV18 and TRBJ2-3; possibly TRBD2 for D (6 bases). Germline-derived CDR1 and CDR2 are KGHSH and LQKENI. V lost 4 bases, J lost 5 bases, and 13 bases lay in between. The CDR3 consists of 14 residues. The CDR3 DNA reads TGTGCCAGCTCACGGGACTCGCAGGGAGATACGCAGTATTTT. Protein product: CASSRDSQGDTQYF.